These T cell receptor beta chains were read from a single sample in a study of Ad26.COV2.S vaccination and SARS-CoV-2 variants. Using immunoSEQ multiplex PCR, the repertoire was profiled, and TCRdb retains in-frame clones only, with some absent. Counted here are 350,000 to 450,000 clones, about 88% occurring once; the ten biggest clones make up roughly 3.5%. This sample comprised peripheral blood, obtained in a trial of Ad26.COV2.S vaccine versus placebo. The receptor set was obtained from a person between 18 and 65 years old who received the Ad26.COV2.S COVID-19 vaccine or a placebo. Both conserved end residues are part of each CDR3. The D gene is left open where the match is weak. The listing skips clone size in some rows; elsewhere it reads once, few, many or a size class.

>TRBV30|TRBJ2-1|-|-
TGTGCCTGGAGCGAGGCGGGGGCCCGATCGATCAATGAGCAGTTCTTC
CAWSEAGARSINEQFF
>TRBV7-8|TRBJ2-5|TRBD1|-
TGTGCCAGCAGCGCAAACACAGGGGGCGGAGAGACCCAGTACTTC
CASSANTGGGETQYF
>TRBV5-1|TRBJ1-4|-|-
TGCGCCAGCAGCTGGGGTAATGAAAAACTGTTTTTT
CASSWGNEKLFF
>TRBV12-2|TRBJ2-7|-|-
TGTGCAAGTCGCTTGTCAACAGGGGGGTCCTACGAGCAGTACTTC
CASRLSTGGSYEQYF
>TRBV6-5|TRBJ1-1|TRBD1|-
TGTGCCAGCAGAGGGACAGATTCGTACACTGAAGCTTTCTTT
CASRGTDSYTEAFF
>TRBV11-2|TRBJ1-6|-|-
TGTGCCAGCAGCTTCGGTTGGGCGAAATATAATTCACCCCTCCACTTT
CASSFGWAKYNSPLHF
>TRBV25-1|TRBJ1-5|TRBD1|-
TGTGCCAGCAGTCGACAGGGAAAAAATAAAGACAGCAATCAGCCCCAGCATTTT
CASSRQGKNKDSNQPQHF
>TRBV7-9|TRBJ2-1|-|-
TGTGCCAGCAGCTCCCCCGGTAAAGGGTACAATGAGCAGTTCTTC
CASSSPGKGYNEQFF
>TRBV29-1|TRBJ1-3|-|-
TGCAGCGTTGAACCCGGGCGGGCGGGAAACACCATATATTTT
CSVEPGRAGNTIYF
>TRBV7-9|TRBJ1-2|-|-
TGTGCCAGCAGCTCACAGGGTCTCGGCTACACCTTC
CASSSQGLGYTF
>TRBV6-2/TRBV6-3|TRBJ2-1|-|-
TGTGCCAGCAGTTATAGGGGTTCTAAGGATGAGCAGTTCTTC
CASSYRGSKDEQFF
>TRBV2|TRBJ2-3|-|once
TGTGCCAGCAGTGACGGAGTTGCAGATACGCAGTATTTT
CASSDGVADTQYF
>TRBV5-5|TRBJ2-2|-|-
TGTGCCAGCAGCCCCAATTTTCTGACCGGGGAGCTGTTTTTT
CASSPNFLTGELFF
>TRBV25-1|TRBJ2-3|-|-
TGTGCCAGCAGTGATCAGGGCGACATCCCCACAGATACGCAGTATTTT
CASSDQGDIPTDTQYF
>TRBV2|TRBJ2-5|-|-
TGTGCCAGCCAGGGAATCCAAGAGACCCAGTACTTC
CASQGIQETQYF
>TRBV9|TRBJ1-2|-|once
TGTGCCAGCAGCAACAGTGCGAACTATGGCTACACCTTC
CASSNSANYGYTF
>TRBV5-4|TRBJ1-6|TRBD1|-
TGTGCCAGCAGCCGTAGGACAGGGACAGCCTATAATTCACCCCTCCACTTT
CASSRRTGTAYNSPLHF
>TRBV28|TRBJ2-5|TRBD1|-
TGTGCCAGCGGCTTGACAGGGGGATACGGGAGCTCAGAGACCCAGTACTTC
CASGLTGGYGSSETQYF
>TRBV28|TRBJ2-7|TRBD2|-
TGTGCCAGCAGTTCGGGACTAGCGGGTTATATCTACGAGCAGTACTTC
CASSSGLAGYIYEQYF
>TRBV7-9|TRBJ1-3|-|-
TGTGCCAGCAGCCCCCGGCCCTCTGGAAACACCATATATTTT
CASSPRPSGNTIYF
>TRBV4-3|TRBJ2-3|-|-
TGCGCCAGCAGCCAAGTTTCTGGACCAGATACGCAGTATTTT
CASSQVSGPDTQYF
>TRBV6-5|TRBJ2-1|-|few
TGTGCCAGCAGACCCATGACAGCTTATGAGCAGTTCTTC
CASRPMTAYEQFF
>TRBV4-3|TRBJ1-4|TRBD1|-
TGCGCCAGCAGCCAACGGGACAGGGTTAATGAAAAACTGTTTTTT
CASSQRDRVNEKLFF
>TRBV30|TRBJ1-2|-|many
TGTGCCTGGACGAGGCGCTCTAACTATGGCTACACCTTC
CAWTRRSNYGYTF
>TRBV27|TRBJ2-2|TRBD1|-
TGTGCCAGCAGGAGACAGGGTTCCACCGGGGAGCTGTTTTTT
CASRRQGSTGELFF
>TRBV6-5|TRBJ2-2|-|-
TGTGCCAGCTGGAGGAACACCGGGGAGCTGTTTTTT
CASWRNTGELFF
>TRBV5-1|TRBJ2-3|TRBD1|-
TGCGCCAGCAGCTGGGGACAGGGCAGCACAGATACGCAGTATTTT
CASSWGQGSTDTQYF
>TRBV19|TRBJ1-2|TRBD1|-
TGTGCCAGTCAACAAGGGGACAGCTCTAACTATGGCTACACCTTC
CASQQGDSSNYGYTF
>TRBV10-3|TRBJ1-5|-|-
TGTGCCATCAGTGAATATAGCAATCAGCCCCAGCATTTT
CAISEYSNQPQHF
>TRBV7-6|TRBJ2-2|-|few
TGTGCCAGCAGCTTAGATGGAGGGAAGACCGGGGAGCTGTTTTTT
CASSLDGGKTGELFF
>TRBV3-1/TRBV3-2|TRBJ2-2|TRBD2|-
TGTGCCAGCAGCAATGGACTAGCGGGAGGCCACTTGTCCGGGGAGCTGTTTTTT
CASSNGLAGGHLSGELFF
>TRBV7-2|TRBJ1-5|-|once
TGTGCCAGCACCGAGACAGCCCATAGCAATCAGCCCCAGCATTTT
CASTETAHSNQPQHF
>TRBV27|TRBJ2-5|-|-
TGTGCCAGCAGTTTATGGTTCCAAGAGACCCAGTACTTC
CASSLWFQETQYF
>TRBV9|TRBJ2-6|-|few
TGTGCCAGCAGCGTAGCTGCAGGGGGGAGCTCTGGGGCCAACGTCCTGACTTTC
CASSVAAGGSSGANVLTF
>TRBV9|TRBJ2-1|TRBD2|-
TGTGCCAGCAGCAGGACTAGCGGGGGGAGCTCCTACAATGAGCAGTTCTTC
CASSRTSGGSSYNEQFF
>TRBV24-1|TRBJ2-2|-|-
TGTGCCACCAGTGATCGGACCCCTTACGGGGAGCTGTTTTTT
CATSDRTPYGELFF
>TRBV5-8|TRBJ2-1|TRBD1|few
TGTGCCAGCAGCTTGTTAGGACAGGGTATCGGTTACAGCAGGGAGCAGTTCTTC
CASSLLGQGIGYSREQFF
>TRBV18|TRBJ1-3|-|-
TGTGCCAGCTCACCATTTCCAGGTGGAGGGGCCTCTGGAAACACCATATATTTT
CASSPFPGGGASGNTIYF
>TRBV29-1|TRBJ2-2|-|-
TGCAGCGTTGAGGTGGGGAACACCGGGGAGCTGTTTTTT
CSVEVGNTGELFF
>TRBV9|TRBJ1-6|TRBD1|few
TGTGCCAGCAGCGCAGGGACAGCCTTTTATAATTCACCCCTCCACTTT
CASSAGTAFYNSPLHF
>TRBV23-1|TRBJ2-7|TRBD1|-
TGCGCCAGCAGTCACCGGGACAGGGGGCGCAAGGCCCGTTACGAGCAGTACTTC
CASSHRDRGRKARYEQYF
>TRBV28|TRBJ2-1|-|-
TGTGCCAGCAGTTTTTCGGAGAGCGAGCAGTTCTTC
CASSFSESEQFF
>TRBV7-9|TRBJ2-5|TRBD2|-
TGTGCCAGCAGCTTAAGGAGACTAGCGGAAGAGACCCAGTACTTC
CASSLRRLAEETQYF
>TRBV5-4|TRBJ1-1|TRBD1|once
TGTGCCAGCAGCCCCGGACAGGACACTGAAGCTTTCTTT
CASSPGQDTEAFF
>TRBV18|TRBJ2-7|TRBD1|-
TGTGCCAGCTCCAGCACAGGGGGCCTATACGAGCAGTACTTC
CASSSTGGLYEQYF
>TRBV6-5|TRBJ2-3|-|once
TGTGCCAGCAGTTACTCGCCTGGGATCGGTACGCAGTATTTT
CASSYSPGIGTQYF
>TRBV5-1|TRBJ1-3|-|few
TGCGCCAGCAGCTTGGCCCTCAGCTCTGGAAACACCATATATTTT
CASSLALSSGNTIYF
>TRBV30|TRBJ1-5|-|-
TGTGCCTGGAGTGTGGGTGTGAATCAGCCCCAGCATTTT
CAWSVGVNQPQHF
>TRBV4-3|TRBJ1-2|-|-
TGCGCCAGCAGCCAAGATGTCAGACTTAACTATGGCTACACCTTC
CASSQDVRLNYGYTF
>TRBV5-4|TRBJ1-6|-|-
TGTGCCAGCAGCTTGGAACGGAACCTAAATTCACCCCTCCACTTT
CASSLERNLNSPLHF